Reported below is one T cell receptor (beta chain). What it binds is not known. MiXCR was run by TCRdb on the RT-PCR reads, yielding one entry per CDR3 protein. The table has hundreds of thousands of distinct CDR3 sequences, about 18% seen once; the top ten hold 11%. Per the germline V gene, CDR1 is ENHRY and CDR2 is SYGVKD. V dropped 6 bases and J dropped 0 bases, with 12 bases sitting between them. This CDR3 is 14 amino acids long. The data were taken from a study of response to subunit inactivated influenza vaccine. Findings and limits, study-wide: Authors suggested few new T cells are recruited by each seasonal influenza vaccination.

The rearrangement uses TRBV10-3 and TRBJ2-7, with a possible D match to TRBD2 (5 bases). The receptor was isolated from a man between 50 and 59 years old who received an inactivated influenza vaccine. Source: PBMCs from blood, taken roughly 5 days after vaccination. The CDR3 loop is CAIRQTTSSYEQYF. The CDR3, as DNA: TGTGCCATCAGGCAGACTACGAGCTCCTACGAGCAGTACTTC.